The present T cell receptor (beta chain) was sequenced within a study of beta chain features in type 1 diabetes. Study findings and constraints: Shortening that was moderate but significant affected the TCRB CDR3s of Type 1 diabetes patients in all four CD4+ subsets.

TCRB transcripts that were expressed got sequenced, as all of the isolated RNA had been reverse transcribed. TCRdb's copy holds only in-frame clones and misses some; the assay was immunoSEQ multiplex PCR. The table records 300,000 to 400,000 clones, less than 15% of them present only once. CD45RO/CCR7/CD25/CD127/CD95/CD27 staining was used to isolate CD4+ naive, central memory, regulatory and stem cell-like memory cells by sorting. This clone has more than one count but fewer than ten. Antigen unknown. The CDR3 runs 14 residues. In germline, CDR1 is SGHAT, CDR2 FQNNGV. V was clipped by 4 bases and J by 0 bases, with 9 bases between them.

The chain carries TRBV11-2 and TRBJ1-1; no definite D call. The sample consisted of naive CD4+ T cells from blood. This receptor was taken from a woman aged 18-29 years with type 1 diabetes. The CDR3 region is CASSSPGVNTEAFF. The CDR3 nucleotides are TGTGCCAGCAGCTCTCCCGGGGTGAACACTGAAGCTTTCTTT.